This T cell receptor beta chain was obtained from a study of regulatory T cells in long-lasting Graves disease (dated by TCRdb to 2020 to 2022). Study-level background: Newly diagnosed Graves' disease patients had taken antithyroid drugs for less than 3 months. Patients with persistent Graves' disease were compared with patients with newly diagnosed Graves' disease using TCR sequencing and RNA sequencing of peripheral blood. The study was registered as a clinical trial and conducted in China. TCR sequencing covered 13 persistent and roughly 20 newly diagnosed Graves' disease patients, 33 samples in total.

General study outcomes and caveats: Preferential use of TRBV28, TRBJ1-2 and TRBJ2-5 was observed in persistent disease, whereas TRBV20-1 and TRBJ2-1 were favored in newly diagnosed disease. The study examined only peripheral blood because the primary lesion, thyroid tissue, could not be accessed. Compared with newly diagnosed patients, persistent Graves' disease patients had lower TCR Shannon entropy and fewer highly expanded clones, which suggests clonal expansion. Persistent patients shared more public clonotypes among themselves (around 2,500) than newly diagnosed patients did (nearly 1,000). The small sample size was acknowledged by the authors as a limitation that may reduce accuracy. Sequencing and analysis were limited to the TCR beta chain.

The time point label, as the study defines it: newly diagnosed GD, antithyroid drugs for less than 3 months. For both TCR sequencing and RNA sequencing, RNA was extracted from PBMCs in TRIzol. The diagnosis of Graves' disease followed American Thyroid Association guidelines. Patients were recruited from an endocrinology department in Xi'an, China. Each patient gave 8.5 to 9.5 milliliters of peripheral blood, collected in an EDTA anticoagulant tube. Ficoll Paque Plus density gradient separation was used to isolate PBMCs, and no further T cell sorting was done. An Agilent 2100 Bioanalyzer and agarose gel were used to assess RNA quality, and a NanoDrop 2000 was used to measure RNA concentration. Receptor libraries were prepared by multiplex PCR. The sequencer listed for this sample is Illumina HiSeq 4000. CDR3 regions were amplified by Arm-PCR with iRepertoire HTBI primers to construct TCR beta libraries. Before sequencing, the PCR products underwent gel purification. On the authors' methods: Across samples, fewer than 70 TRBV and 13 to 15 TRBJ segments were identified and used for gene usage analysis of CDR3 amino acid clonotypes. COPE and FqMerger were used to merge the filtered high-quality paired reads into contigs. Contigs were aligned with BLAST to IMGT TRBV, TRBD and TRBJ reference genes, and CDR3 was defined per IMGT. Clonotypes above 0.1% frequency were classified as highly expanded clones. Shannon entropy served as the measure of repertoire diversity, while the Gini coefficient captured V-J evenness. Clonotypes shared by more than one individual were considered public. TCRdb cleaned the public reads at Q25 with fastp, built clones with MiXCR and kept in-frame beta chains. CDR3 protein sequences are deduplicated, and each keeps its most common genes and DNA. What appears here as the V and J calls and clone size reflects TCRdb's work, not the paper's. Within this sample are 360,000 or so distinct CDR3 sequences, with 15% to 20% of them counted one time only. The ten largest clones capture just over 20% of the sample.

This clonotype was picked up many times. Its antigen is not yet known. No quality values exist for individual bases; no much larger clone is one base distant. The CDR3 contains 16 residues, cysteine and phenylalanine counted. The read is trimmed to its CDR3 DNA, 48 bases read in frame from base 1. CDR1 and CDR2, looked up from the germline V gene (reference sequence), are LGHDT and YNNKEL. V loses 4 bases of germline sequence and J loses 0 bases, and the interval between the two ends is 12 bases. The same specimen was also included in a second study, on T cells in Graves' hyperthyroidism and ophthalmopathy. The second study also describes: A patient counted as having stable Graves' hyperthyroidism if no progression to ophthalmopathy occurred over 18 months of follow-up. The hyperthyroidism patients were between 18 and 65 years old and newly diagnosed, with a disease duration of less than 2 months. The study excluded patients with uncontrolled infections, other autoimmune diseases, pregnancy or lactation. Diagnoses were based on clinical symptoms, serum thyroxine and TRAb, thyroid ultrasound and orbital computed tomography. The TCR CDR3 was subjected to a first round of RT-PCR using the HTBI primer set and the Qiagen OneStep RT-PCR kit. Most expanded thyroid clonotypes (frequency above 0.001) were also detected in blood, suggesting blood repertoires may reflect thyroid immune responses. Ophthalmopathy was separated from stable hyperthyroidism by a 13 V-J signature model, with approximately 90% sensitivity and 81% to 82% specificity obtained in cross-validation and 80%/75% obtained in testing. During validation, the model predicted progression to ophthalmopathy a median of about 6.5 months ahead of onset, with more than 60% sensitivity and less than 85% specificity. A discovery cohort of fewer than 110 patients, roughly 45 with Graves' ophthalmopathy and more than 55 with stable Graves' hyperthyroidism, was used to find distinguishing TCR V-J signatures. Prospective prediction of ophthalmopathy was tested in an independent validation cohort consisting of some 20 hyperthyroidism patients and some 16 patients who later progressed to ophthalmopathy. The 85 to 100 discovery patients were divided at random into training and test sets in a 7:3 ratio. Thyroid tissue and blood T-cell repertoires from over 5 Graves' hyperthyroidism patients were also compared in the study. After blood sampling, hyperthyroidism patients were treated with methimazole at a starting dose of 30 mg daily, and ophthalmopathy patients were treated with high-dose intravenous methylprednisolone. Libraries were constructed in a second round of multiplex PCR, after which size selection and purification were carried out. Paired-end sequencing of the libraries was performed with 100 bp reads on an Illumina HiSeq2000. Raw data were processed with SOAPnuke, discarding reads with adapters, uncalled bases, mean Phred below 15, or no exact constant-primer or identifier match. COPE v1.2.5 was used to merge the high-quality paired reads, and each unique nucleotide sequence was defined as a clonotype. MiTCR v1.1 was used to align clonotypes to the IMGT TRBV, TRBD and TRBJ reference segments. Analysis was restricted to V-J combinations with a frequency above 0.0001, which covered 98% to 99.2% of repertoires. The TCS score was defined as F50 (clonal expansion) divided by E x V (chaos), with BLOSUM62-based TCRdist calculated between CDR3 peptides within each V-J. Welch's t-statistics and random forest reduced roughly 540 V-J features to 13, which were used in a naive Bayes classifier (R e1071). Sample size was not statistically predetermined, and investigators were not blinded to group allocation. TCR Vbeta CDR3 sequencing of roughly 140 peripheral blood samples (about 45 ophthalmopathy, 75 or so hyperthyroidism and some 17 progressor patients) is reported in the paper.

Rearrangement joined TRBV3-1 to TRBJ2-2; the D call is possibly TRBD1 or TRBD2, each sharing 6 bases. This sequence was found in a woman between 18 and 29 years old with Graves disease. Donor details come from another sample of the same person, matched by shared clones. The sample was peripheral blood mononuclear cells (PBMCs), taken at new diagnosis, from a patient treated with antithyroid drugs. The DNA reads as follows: TGTGCCAGCAGCCCCACAAGGGGGGCGAACACCGGGGAGCTGTTTTTT. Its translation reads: CASSPTRGANTGELFF.